The 24 T cell receptor beta chains reported below all come from one sample, sequenced in a study of T cells in Graves' hyperthyroidism and ophthalmopathy. Amplification targeted TCR beta CDR3 regions from RNA transcripts. Initially, a first-round RT-PCR of the TCR CDR3 employed the HTBI primer set. TCRdb fed the multiplex PCR reads into MiXCR, producing one record per CDR3 protein. The sample shows some 600,000 distinct CDR3 sequences, about 14% of them seen only once. Sequences were obtained from blood. These receptors all come from a woman younger than 45 with Graves' hyperthyroidism that later progressed to Graves' ophthalmopathy.

The chain couples TRBV20-1 to TRBJ1-5, with D perhaps matching TRBD1 (6 bases). Trimming took 6 bases from V and 3 from J, leaving 12 bases between them. From germline, CDR1 is DFQATT and CDR2 SNEGSKA (reference sequence). The CDR3 loop spans 13 amino acids. CDR3 nucleotide sequence: TGCAGTGCCGGGGGCCCTGTCAATCAGCCCCAGCATTTT. Amino acids: CSAGGPVNQPQHF.

With respect to this clonotype: This may arise from a read error, as a much more abundant clone is one base away. In DNA, the CDR3 is TGTGCCTGCAGCCTGGGACAGGGGGAACAGCCCCAGCATTTT. Translated, it gives CACSLGQGEQPQHF. V is TRBV11-2 and J is TRBJ1-5; TRBD1 agrees at 11 bases. Germline V CDR1 and CDR2: SGHAT, FQNNGV. The CDR3 is 14 amino acids.

This clonotype was observed many times. This chain connects TRBV6-1 to TRBJ2-5; 10 bases fit TRBD1. V shed 3 bases and J 5 bases; nucleotides not matched to a gene: 6. The length of the CDR3 is 15 residues. Germline-derived CDR1 and CDR2 are MNHNS and SASEGT. CDR3 nucleotides: TGTGCCAGCAGTGAGGGGACAGGGGTTTTCGAGACCCAGTACTTC. Its translation is CASSEGTGVFETQYF.

This clonotype was counted only a few times. The V and J genes are TRBV4-2 and TRBJ1-1; D is uncertain. Per the germline V gene, CDR1 is LGHNA and CDR2 is YNFKEQ. The ends were cut back, 3 bases at V and 0 bases at J, with 11 bases in the middle. This CDR3 contains 15 residues. Written as DNA, the CDR3 is TGTGCCAGCAGCCACGACCACTTTCTGAACACTGAAGCTTTCTTT. Protein sequence: CASSHDHFLNTEAFF.

There are many counts of this clonotype. V is TRBV7-3 and J is TRBJ2-3; TRBD2 agrees at 7 bases. The germline CDR1 and CDR2 sequences are SGHTA and FQGTGA. Unmatched junction bases numbered 13, after V lost 5 bases and J lost 5 bases. The CDR3 covers 16 residues. CDR3 protein: CASSLNAGTTIDTQYF. The CDR3 region has the DNA TGTGCCAGCAGCCTTAACGCCGGGACTACCATAGATACGCAGTATTTT.

At least ten counts were recorded for this clonotype. The CDR3 DNA follows: TGTGCCAGCACCCCGTCGGTTGGCACAGATACGCAGTATTTT. Its protein product is CASTPSVGTDTQYF. The J gene is TRBJ2-3, the V gene TRBV12-3 or TRBV12-4, with no clear D. V lost 7 bases and J 1 base, leaving 12 bases between the germline ends. The CDR3 covers 14 residues.

This clonotype has just a few counts. The CDR3 carries no conserved terminal phenylalanine or tryptophan, so it likely arises from a read error. The chain employs TRBV5-1 and TRBJ1-1; TRBD1 matches 12 bases. Germline-derived CDR1 and CDR2 are SGHRS and YFSETQ. J lost 0 bases, V lost 0 bases, and 3 bases had no gene match. The CDR3 covers 17 residues. CDR3 nucleotides: TGCGCCAGCAGCTTGGGGGGACAGGGGGCCCTGAACACTGAAGCTTTCCTT. Translating it yields CASSLGGQGALNTEAFL.

This clonotype was seen a few times. The J gene is TRBJ2-1, the V gene TRBV12-3 or TRBV12-4; 12 nucleotides align to TRBD2. J was trimmed by 10 bases and V by 6 bases; bases with no gene match: 10. This CDR3 region has 15 residues. CDR3 sequence (DNA): TGTGCCAGCAGCCGCGGACTAGCGGGGAGGCTAGAGCAGTTCTTC. Translating gives CASSRGLAGRLEQFF.

This clonotype was recorded a few times. The chain uses TRBV9 and TRBJ2-7, with 9 bases matching TRBD1. There are 14 residues in the CDR3. V gave up 4 bases and J gave up 2 bases; unmatched junction bases: 4. Germline CDR1 SGDLS, CDR2 YYNGEE. The CDR3 sequence: CASSRDRAAYEQYF. In nucleotides, the CDR3 is TGTGCCAGCAGCCGGGACAGGGCCGCCTACGAGCAGTACTTC.

At least ten counts were recorded for this clonotype. The chain carries TRBV28 and TRBJ2-7; D not certain. Germline V gene sequence: CDR1 MDHEN, CDR2 SYDVKM. This CDR3 is built from 11 residues. V was pared by 5 bases and J by 3 bases, with 5 bases between. CDR3 sequence: CASSVIYEQYF. CDR3 sequence (DNA): TGTGCCAGCAGTGTTATCTACGAGCAGTACTTC.

The chain is built from TRBV11-2 and TRBJ2-7; tentatively, D is TRBD1 or TRBD2 (5 bases each). CDR3 length: 15 residues. Germline values: CDR1 SGHAT, CDR2 FQNNGV. Trimming pared 3 bases from V and 0 bases from J, leaving 12 bases between. In nucleotides, the CDR3 is TGTGCCAGCAGCTTTACCTCGGGGCTCTCCTACGAGCAGTACTTC. Its protein is CASSFTSGLSYEQYF.

This clonotype was observed a few times. This could be a read error, since a much larger clone is one nucleotide away. This chain links TRBV6-1 with TRBJ2-1, with D unresolved. There are 15 residues in the CDR3. Trimming shortened V by 4 bases and J by 0 bases, and 10 bases separated the two germline ends. Germline V gene sequence: CDR1 MNHNS, CDR2 SASEGT. The CDR3, as DNA: TGTGCCAGCAGTGGGCGGTGGAGCTCCTACAATGAGCAGTTCTTC. Protein product: CASSGRWSSYNEQFF.

This clonotype was seen repeatedly, ten times or more. The chain employs TRBV27 and TRBJ1-1; TRBD1 matches 7 bases. Per germline, CDR1 MNHEY and CDR2 SMNVEV (reference sequence). The CDR3 contains 16 residues. With V trimmed by 3 bases and J by 0 bases, 7 bases remained unmatched. The CDR3 DNA follows: TGTGCCAGCAGTTTTGCTTCGACAGGGATGAACACTGAAGCTTTCTTT. Amino acid sequence: CASSFASTGMNTEAFF.

This clonotype was detected many times. The chain links TRBV20-1 to TRBJ1-1; 7 nucleotides line up with TRBD1. The CDR3 runs 15 residues. The ends lost 6 bases at V and 1 base at J; junction bases unmatched: 11. Germline-derived CDR1 and CDR2 are DFQATT and SNEGSKA (reference sequence). CDR3 bases: TGCAGTGCCTCGGTGTACAGGGGACCGAACACTGAAGCTTTCTTT. As protein: CSASVYRGPNTEAFF.

The rearrangement links TRBV15 to TRBJ2-7; D uncertain. Trimming took off 1 base at V and 0 bases at J, with 13 bases between the two ends. The V gene's germline CDR1 is LNHNV and CDR2 YYDKDF (reference sequence). The length of the CDR3 is 16 residues. The CDR3 loop is CATSRVGNSNSYEQYF. In DNA, the CDR3 is TGTGCCACCAGCAGAGTGGGAAACAGCAACTCCTACGAGCAGTACTTC.

This clonotype was seen at least ten times. V is TRBV10-3 and J is TRBJ2-7, with 8 bases matching TRBD1. The junction had 8 bases not matched to a gene; V was cut back by 10 bases and J by 0 bases. Looked up from germline, CDR1 is ENHRY and CDR2 is SYGVKD. This CDR3 is 14 amino acids long. The CDR3 is CATRQGMISYEQYF. The CDR3 region has the DNA TGTGCCACACGACAGGGGATGATCTCCTACGAGCAGTACTTC.

The DNA for the CDR3 is TGTGCCACTCAACAGGGTTGGGGGATACAGGCCCAGCATTTT. It is translated as CATQQGWGIQAQHF. The rearrangement joins TRBV24-1 to TRBJ1-5; D is possibly TRBD1 (6 bases). The CDR3 has 14 amino acids. V was cut by 10 bases and J by 11 bases, with 23 bases left in between. Germline lookup yields CDR1 KGHDR and CDR2 SFDVKD.

V and J are TRBV11-2 and TRBJ1-1; maybe TRBD1 (6 bases). This CDR3 has 17 amino acids. V gave up 4 bases and J gave up 3 bases, with 21 bases separating them. Germline V gene sequence: CDR1 SGHAT, CDR2 FQNNGV. CDR3 region: CASSSGADRRGDTEAFF. The CDR3 DNA follows: TGTGCCAGCAGCTCCGGAGCCGACAGGCGAGGGGACACTGAAGCTTTCTTT. The full variable domain, rest sourced from reference TRBV11-2 and TRBJ1-1, is EAGVAQSPRYKIIEKRQSVAFWCNPISGHATLYWYQQILGQGPKLLIQFQNNGVVDDSQLPKDRFSAERLKGVDSTLKIQPAKLEDSAVYLCASSSGADRRGDTEAFFGQGTRLTVV.

This clonotype appeared a single time. The chain is built from TRBV6-1 and TRBJ1-5; D not certain. The CDR3 runs 11 residues. The V gene lost 1 base and the J gene lost 11 bases, with 6 bases spanning the gap. CDR1 and CDR2 (germline): MNHNS, SASEGT. The CDR3 region is CASSEVGAQHF. CDR3 DNA: TGTGCCAGCAGTGAAGTCGGGGCCCAGCATTTT.

The V and J genes are TRBV3-1 and TRBJ2-1; TRBD2 is a possible D gene (5 bases). V lost 3 bases to trimming and J lost 10 bases, with 16 bases between them. CDR1 is LGHDT and CDR2 is YNNKEL in the germline V gene (reference sequence). The CDR3 spans 14 residues. The CDR3 bases are TGTGCCAGCAGCCATCTTCAAAGGAGAGGGGAGCAGTTCTTC. Translating it yields CASSHLQRRGEQFF.

This clonotype was found many times. The chain combines TRBV28 with TRBJ1-1; D not certain. CDR1 is MDHEN and CDR2 is SYDVKM in the germline V gene. Trimming stripped 6 bases from V and 4 bases from J, with 18 bases between. This CDR3 is 15 amino acids long. The CDR3 protein is CASRLGAAGSTEAFF. For the CDR3, the DNA is TGTGCCAGCAGACTGGGAGCGGCAGGCAGCACTGAAGCTTTCTTT.

Many counts were recorded for this clonotype. V and J are TRBV3-1 and TRBJ1-2; D uncertain. V lost 2 bases, J lost 8 bases, and 15 bases lay in between. Germline V gene sequence: CDR1 LGHDT, CDR2 YNNKEL (reference sequence). CDR3 length: 14 residues. The CDR3 sequence is CASSQLWPPRGYTF. CDR3 sequence (DNA): TGTGCCAGCAGCCAACTTTGGCCCCCGAGGGGCTACACCTTC.

This clonotype was detected a few times. The rearrangement uses TRBV5-6 and TRBJ2-7; D not resolved. V dropped 4 bases and J dropped 5 bases, with 7 bases sitting between them. The CDR3 is 11 residues long. Germline CDR1 is SGHDT and CDR2 is YYEEEE. The CDR3 DNA sequence: TGTGCCAGCAGCCTTGACAACGAGCAGTACTTC. Translating gives CASSLDNEQYF.

This clonotype was detected many times. This sequence joins TRBV12-3 or TRBV12-4 and TRBJ1-2; 10 nucleotides match TRBD1. The V and J ends lost 7 bases and 6 bases, in that order; junction bases with no gene match: 14. The CDR3 is 16 amino acids. The CDR3 loop is CASNIKEAGTGDGYTF. The CDR3 DNA follows: TGTGCCAGCAACATAAAAGAAGCCGGGACAGGGGATGGCTACACCTTC.